Presented here are 27 T cell receptor beta chains from one specimen sequenced in a study of human T cells and chemical hapten exposure. TCRdb redid the calling of the RACE reads with MiXCR, one entry per CDR3 protein. The sample includes fewer than 400,000 distinct CDR3 sequences, 5.5% to 8% of them seen just once. Time point in this sample: patch test 1, 2 weeks after DPC sensitization. Noted treatment: therapeutic diphenylcyclopropenone sensitization with weekly scalp DPC. The sample consisted of whole blood, taken in connection with sensitization to the hapten diphenylcyclopropenone (DPC). Source of these receptors: a woman aged 18-30 years with alopecia areata. Some clones in this sample may be carry-over from other donors' samples.

The chain is built from TRBV5-5 and TRBJ2-1; 11 bases map to TRBD2. Germline assignment: CDR1 SGHKS and CDR2 YYEKEE (reference sequence). The J segment lost 10 bases and the V segment lost 4 bases, leaving 16 bases of the junction unmatched. The CDR3 has 17 amino acids. CDR3 sequence: CASSLPSVLAGGEEQFF. CDR3 in DNA: TGTGCCAGCAGCCTGCCGAGCGTCCTAGCGGGGGGCGAGGAGCAGTTCTTC.

This clonotype has only a few counts. One junction end disagrees with the germline gene, perhaps due to a read error. V usage is TRBV3-1 and J usage is TRBJ1-2, with 9 bases that match TRBD1. This CDR3 has 14 residues. The germline CDR1 and CDR2 sequences are LGHDT and YNNKEL (reference sequence). The CDR3 nucleotides read TGTGCCAGCAACCAACAGGGGGCGCGAAGTGGCTACACCTTC. Its translation: CASNQQGARSGYTF.

The rearrangement joins TRBV4-2 to TRBJ1-4, with a weak D call TRBD1 (5 bases). Deletions cut 1 base from V and 0 bases from J, with 6 bases between. CDR1 and CDR2 (germline): LGHNA, YNFKEQ. CDR3 length equals 15 residues. The CDR3 protein is CASSQGRATNEKLFF. CDR3 DNA: TGTGCCAGCAGCCAAGGCAGGGCAACTAATGAAAAACTGTTTTTT.

This clonotype came up a few times. V is TRBV5-1 and J is TRBJ1-1, with 9 bases fitting TRBD1. Germline CDR1 SGHRS, CDR2 YFSETQ. The length of the CDR3 is 15 residues. Losses at the gene ends were 2 bases for V and 4 bases for J; bases not matched to a gene: 6. The CDR3 here is CASSFGTGYRTEAFF. Here the CDR3 DNA reads TGCGCCAGCAGCTTCGGGACAGGGTATCGCACTGAAGCTTTCTTT.

This clonotype appeared a few times. The rearrangement joins TRBV27 to TRBJ2-3; D remains ambiguous. CDR1 is MNHEY and CDR2 is SMNVEV in the germline V gene (reference sequence). The V end was cut by 4 bases, the J end by 0 bases, with 11 bases between. This CDR3 region has 15 residues. The CDR3 loop reads CASSSRNKSTDTQYF. The CDR3 coding sequence is TGTGCCAGCAGTTCCCGTAACAAGAGCACAGATACGCAGTATTTT.

In regard to this clonotype: It is likely a read error: a sequence one base away is far more abundant. The V and J genes are TRBV9 and TRBJ2-3; D unclear. Trimming stripped 0 bases from V and 3 bases from J, with 2 bases between. From germline, CDR1 is SGDLS and CDR2 YYNGEE. The CDR3 consists of 12 residues. The CDR3 region is CASSVVTDTQYF. The CDR3 coding sequence is TGTGCCAGCAGCGTAGTGACAGATACGCAGTATTTT.

This clonotype was detected ten times or more. This CDR3 reads CASRGQSGELFF. The CDR3 bases are TGCGCCAGCAGGGGACAGTCCGGGGAGCTGTTTTTT. This chain links TRBV4-3 with TRBJ2-2; 7 nucleotides match TRBD1. V lost 6 bases, J lost 6 bases, and 1 base stayed unmatched. The CDR3 runs to 12 residues. Germline-derived CDR1 and CDR2 are LGHNA and YSLEER.

Here the CDR3 reads CASRRTGNPYEQYF. Here the CDR3 DNA reads TGTGCCAGCAGAAGGACAGGGAATCCTTACGAGCAGTACTTC. The V call is TRBV27, the J call TRBJ2-7; 8 positions match TRBD1. Unmatched junction bases numbered 8, after V lost 6 bases and J lost 4 bases. Germline assignment: CDR1 MNHEY and CDR2 SMNVEV (reference sequence). This CDR3 spans 14 amino acids.

The V call is TRBV7-2, the J call TRBJ1-1; no reliable D call. This CDR3 contains 14 residues. Germline assignment: CDR1 SGHTA and CDR2 FQGNSA. Trimming removed 2 bases from V and 7 bases from J, with 14 bases in between. The CDR3 region is CASSLSPGANEAFF. Written as DNA, the CDR3 is TGTGCCAGCAGCTTATCCCCAGGAGCAAATGAAGCTTTCTTT.

The chain employs TRBV12-3 or TRBV12-4 and TRBJ1-3, with TRBD1 identical over 9 bases. J lost 9 bases, V lost 7 bases, and 16 bases had no gene match. The CDR3 loop spans 16 amino acids. The DNA of the CDR3 is TGTGCCAGCACTCCAAAAGGGGGACAGGGAGGAGGCACCATATATTTT. This gives the protein CASTPKGGQGGGTIYF.

This clonotype was found a few times. The genes are TRBV12-3 or TRBV12-4 and TRBJ2-4; no definite D call. The V end lost 6 bases, the J end lost 5 bases, and 14 bases lay between the germline ends. CDR3 length: 14 amino acids. The CDR3 coding sequence is TGTGCCAGCAGCCCTGGGTCGTTCGAAAACATTCAGTACTTC. This encodes CASSPGSFENIQYF.

This clonotype has ten or more counts. The chain employs TRBV6-2 or TRBV6-3 and TRBJ2-3, with TRBD2 matching 8 bases. After removal of 9 bases from V and 1 base from J, the junction contained 3 bases not matched to a gene. The CDR3 is made up of 13 amino acids. The germline V gene has CDR1 MNHEY and CDR2 SVGEGT. CDR3 loop: CASGLAGTDTQYF. The CDR3 DNA reads as TGTGCCAGTGGACTAGCTGGCACAGATACGCAGTATTTT.

The genes are TRBV19 and TRBJ2-1; D might be TRBD2 (6 bases). Germline CDR1 reads LNHDA; CDR2 reads SQIVND (reference sequence). Trimming pared 9 bases from V and 9 bases from J, leaving 27 bases between. CDR3 length: 16 amino acids. The CDR3: CASGPGGAGLRGEQFF. The DNA for the CDR3 is TGTGCCAGCGGGCCCGGAGGGGCCGGCCTTAGGGGTGAGCAGTTCTTC.

The rearrangement uses TRBV19 and TRBJ1-6; D is possibly TRBD1 (6 bases). CDR1 and CDR2 from the germline V gene are LNHDA and SQIVND (reference sequence). CDR3 length: 15 residues. V was cut by 10 bases and J by 0 bases, with 13 bases left in between. The chain's CDR3 is CATGQTSSYNSPLHF. Here the CDR3 DNA reads TGTGCCACCGGACAGACGAGCTCCTATAATTCACCCCTCCACTTT.

Only a few counts were recorded for this clonotype. V gene TRBV5-6 combines with J gene TRBJ1-6, with a possible D match to TRBD1 (6 bases). Germline V gene lookup returns CDR1 SGHDT and CDR2 YYEEEE. The CDR3 length is 16 residues. Trimming pared 1 base from V and 9 bases from J, leaving 17 bases between. This CDR3 is CASSLLGAISTSPLHF. CDR3 DNA: TGTGCCAGCAGCTTGTTGGGGGCCATTTCCACTTCACCCCTCCACTTT.

This clonotype was seen ten or more times. The CDR3 DNA sequence: TGTGCCAGCTCACCTTCGGGACCAACCCCCGATACGCAGTATTTT. This translates into CASSPSGPTPDTQYF. The rearrangement joins TRBV18 to TRBJ2-3; the D gene could be TRBD1 or TRBD2 (5 bases each). This CDR3 is built from 15 residues. Looked up from germline, CDR1 is KGHSH and CDR2 is LQKENI. Trimming pared 3 bases from V and 6 bases from J, leaving 16 bases between.

This clonotype was counted ten times or more. J is TRBJ2-5 and V is TRBV28, with no clear D. V gave up 9 bases and J gave up 5 bases, with 16 bases separating them. The CDR3 sequence is 13 residues long. The germline V gene has CDR1 MDHEN and CDR2 SYDVKM. CDR3 nucleotide sequence: TGTGCCAGTCACCCCCGGGTGGTTGAGACCCAGTACTTC. This codes for CASHPRVVETQYF.

This chain connects TRBV20-1 to TRBJ1-1, with 7 nucleotides matching TRBD1. Trimming took 2 bases from V and 4 from J; bases not matched to a gene: 13. CDR3 size: 16 residues. Germline V gives CDR1 DFQATT, CDR2 SNEGSKA (reference sequence). For the CDR3, the DNA is TGCAGTGCTAGACCTCCAGGGGGAGCCATGATCACTGAAGCTTTCTTT. This translates into CSARPPGGAMITEAFF.

The V and J genes are TRBV5-1 and TRBJ2-1; 8 nucleotides align to TRBD2. CDR1 SGHRS and CDR2 YFSETQ come from the germline V gene. Germline trimming cut 7 bases from V and 6 bases from J; bases unmatched to any gene: 9. This CDR3 is built from 14 residues. The CDR3 spells CASQPGGPFNEQFF. The CDR3 DNA is TGCGCCAGCCAACCGGGGGGGCCGTTCAATGAGCAGTTCTTC.

This clonotype showed up just a few times. The V call is TRBV5-5, the J call TRBJ2-1; 7 bases fit TRBD1. CDR1 and CDR2 (germline): SGHKS, YYEKEE (reference sequence). This CDR3 has 16 amino acids. The junction had 14 bases not matched to a gene; V was cut back by 2 bases and J by 9 bases. The CDR3: CASSLHTGVIFSEQFF. The CDR3 nucleotides read TGTGCCAGCAGCTTACATACAGGGGTTATATTTAGTGAGCAGTTCTTC.

The rearrangement uses TRBV12-3 or TRBV12-4 and TRBJ1-5; 8 positions match TRBD1. V lost 4 bases, J lost 6 bases, and 5 bases stayed unmatched. The length of the CDR3 is 14 residues. The CDR3 spells CASSSQGASQPQHF. DNA of the CDR3: TGTGCCAGCAGTTCTCAGGGGGCAAGTCAGCCCCAGCATTTT.

The V gene is TRBV27, the J gene TRBJ2-3; D ambiguous. V shed 3 bases and J shed 2 bases, with 6 bases lying between them. The CDR3 totals 13 residues. CDR1 and CDR2 (germline): MNHEY, SMNVEV (reference sequence). The CDR3 region is CASSLQATDTQYF. In DNA, the CDR3 is TGTGCCAGCAGTTTGCAAGCCACAGATACGCAGTATTTT.

The rearrangement joins TRBV9 to TRBJ2-3; no reliable D call. The V end lost 0 bases, the J end lost 0 bases, and 5 bases lay between the germline ends. CDR1 SGDLS and CDR2 YYNGEE come from the germline V gene. The CDR3 spans 14 residues. CDR3 loop: CASSVVDSTDTQYF. The CDR3 nucleotides read TGTGCCAGCAGCGTAGTGGACAGCACAGATACGCAGTATTTT.

At least ten counts were recorded for this clonotype. The chain carries TRBV6-1 and TRBJ1-5; 10 bases line up with TRBD1. CDR3 length: 14 residues. The V segment lost 4 bases and the J segment 7 bases; nucleotides outside the gene matches: 4. From germline, CDR1 is MNHNS and CDR2 SASEGT. CDR3 DNA sequence: TGTGCCAGCAGTGGACAGGGGGCTTGGCAGCCCCAGCATTTT. This translates into CASSGQGAWQPQHF.

This chain connects TRBV28 to TRBJ2-5; 11 nucleotides match TRBD2. From germline, CDR1 is MDHEN and CDR2 SYDVKM. The ends lost 6 bases at V and 5 bases at J; junction bases unmatched: 11. CDR3 length: 16 amino acids. CDR3: CASRTPTSGGSETQYF. The CDR3, as DNA: TGTGCCAGCAGGACCCCAACTAGCGGGGGTTCTGAGACCCAGTACTTC.

This rearrangement joins TRBV7-2 to TRBJ1-2; D is uncertain. With 1 base removed from V and 2 bases from J, the gap between germline ends came to 14 bases. The germline CDR1 and CDR2 sequences are SGHTA and FQGNSA. The CDR3 consists of 16 residues. This chain's CDR3 is CASSLVSPAGNYGYTF. For the CDR3, the DNA is TGTGCCAGCAGCTTAGTATCCCCGGCGGGGAACTATGGCTACACCTTC.

The rearrangement uses TRBV29-1 and TRBJ1-1; D remains unclear. This CDR3 contains 12 residues. Germline CDR1 and CDR2: SQVTM and ANQGSEA. V dropped 8 bases and J dropped 1 base, with 11 bases sitting between them. This CDR3 reads CSSSPTNTEAFF. The CDR3 DNA is TGCAGCTCGTCCCCAACGAACACTGAAGCTTTCTTT.